This T cell receptor beta chain was recorded in a study of blood T cell repertoires in COVID-19. Some clones are missing from TCRdb's copy, which holds only in-frame ones; the method was immunoSEQ multiplex PCR. The sample lists approximately 450,000 clones, roughly 89% occurring once. Per germline, CDR1 SGHRS and CDR2 YFSETQ. J was trimmed by 5 bases and V by 4 bases; bases with no gene match: 19. The CDR3 runs to 18 residues. The specimen was peripheral blood. This clonotype was obtained from a woman aged 25-40 years with acute or convalescent COVID-19. This chain links TRBV5-1 with TRBJ2-5; 8 bases fit TRBD2. As DNA, the CDR3 is TGCGCCAGCAGCCTACCATTTCCGAGCGGGGGCCATCGGGAGACCCAGTACTTC. Its translation: CASSLPFPSGGHRETQYF.